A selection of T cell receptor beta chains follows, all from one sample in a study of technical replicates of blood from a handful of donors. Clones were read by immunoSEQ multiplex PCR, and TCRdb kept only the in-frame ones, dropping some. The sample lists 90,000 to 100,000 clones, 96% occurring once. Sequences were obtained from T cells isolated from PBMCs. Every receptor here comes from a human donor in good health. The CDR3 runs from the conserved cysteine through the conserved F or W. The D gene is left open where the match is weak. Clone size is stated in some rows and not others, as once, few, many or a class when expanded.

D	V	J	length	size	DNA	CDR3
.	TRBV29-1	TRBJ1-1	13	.	TGCAGCGTCACACCTCGGACTGGCACTGAAGCTTTCTTT	CSVTPRTGTEAFF
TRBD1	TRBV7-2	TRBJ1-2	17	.	TGTGCCAGCAGTATCGGGACAGGGGGAGTAGCTAACTATGGCTACACCTTC	CASSIGTGGVANYGYTF
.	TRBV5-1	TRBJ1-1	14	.	TGCGCCAGCAGCTTATACCAGGATTCCACTGAAGCTTTCTTT	CASSLYQDSTEAFF
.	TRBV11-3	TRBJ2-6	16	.	TGTGCCAGCAGCCCCAGGACAGTCGCTGGGGCCAACGTCCTGACTTTC	CASSPRTVAGANVLTF
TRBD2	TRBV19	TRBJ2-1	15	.	TGTGCCAGTAGTATCGGGACTAGCGGGAGAAATAAGCAGTTCTTC	CASSIGTSGRNKQFF
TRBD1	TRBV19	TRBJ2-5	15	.	TGTGCCAGTAGTTTGGCGGACAGGGGTGGAGAGACCCAGTACTTC	CASSLADRGGETQYF
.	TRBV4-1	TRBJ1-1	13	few	TGCGCCAGCAGTCCGGAGCGGGACACTGAAGCTTTCTTT	CASSPERDTEAFF
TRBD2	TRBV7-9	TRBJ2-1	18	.	TGTGCCAGCAGCTTTCCGGGACTAGCGGGAGGGCCTTACAATGAGCAGTTCTTC	CASSFPGLAGGPYNEQFF
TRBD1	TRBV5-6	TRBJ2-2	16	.	TGTGCCAGCAGCTCCGGGGACAGGGTGGGGACCGGGGAGCTGTTTTTT	CASSSGDRVGTGELFF
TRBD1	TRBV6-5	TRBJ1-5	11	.	TGTGCCAGCAGTTACTCCGGGACAGCGCATTTT	CASSYSGTAHF
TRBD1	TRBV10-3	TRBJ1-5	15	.	TGTGCCATCAGTGAAGACAGGGGAGGCAATCAGCCCCAGCATTTT	CAISEDRGGNQPQHF
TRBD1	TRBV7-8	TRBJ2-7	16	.	TGTGCCAGCAGCTTCACGACGGGGACAGCCTTCTACGAGCAGTACTTC	CASSFTTGTAFYEQYF
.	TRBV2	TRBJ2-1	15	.	TGTGCCAGCAGCACCGGCTGGCGGGGCTACAATGAGCAGTTCTTC	CASSTGWRGYNEQFF
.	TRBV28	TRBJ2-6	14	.	TGTGCCAGCAGTTATAACTCTGGGGCCAACGTCCTGACTTTC	CASSYNSGANVLTF
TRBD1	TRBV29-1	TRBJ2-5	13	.	TGCAGCGTTGAGGGACAGTCAGGAGAGACCCAGTACTTC	CSVEGQSGETQYF
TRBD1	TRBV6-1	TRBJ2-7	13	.	TGTGCCAGCACGGGGACAGGGTACTACGAGCAGTACTTC	CASTGTGYYEQYF
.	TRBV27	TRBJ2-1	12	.	TGTGCCAGCAGCTGGACTCTAAATGAGCAGTTCTTC	CASSWTLNEQFF
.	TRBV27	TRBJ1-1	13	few	TGTGCCAGCAGACCTATAGAGAACACTGAAGCTTTCTTT	CASRPIENTEAFF
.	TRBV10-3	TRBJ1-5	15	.	TGTGCCATCAGTGAAAATCAGGGGAGCAATCAGCCCCAGCATTTT	CAISENQGSNQPQHF
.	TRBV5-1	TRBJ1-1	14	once	TGCGCCAGCAGCTTACAGGGTGTCAACACTGAAGCTTTCTTT	CASSLQGVNTEAFF
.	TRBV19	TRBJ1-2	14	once	TGTGCCAGTAGCCAGAGGGGGGGGATGGATGGCTACACCTTC	CASSQRGGMDGYTF
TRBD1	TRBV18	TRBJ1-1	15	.	TGTGCCAGCTCACCTTTCGGACAGGAGAACACTGAAGCTTTCTTT	CASSPFGQENTEAFF
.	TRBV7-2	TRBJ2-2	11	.	TGTGCCAGCAGCCCCGGCGGGGAGCTGTTTTTT	CASSPGGELFF
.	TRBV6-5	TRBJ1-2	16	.	TGTGCCAGCAGTTACTCCTCGGGGGGCGCAGGTTATGGCTACACCTTC	CASSYSSGGAGYGYTF
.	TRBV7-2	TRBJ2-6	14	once	TGTGCCAGCAGCCCCAACTCTGGGGCCAACGTCCTGACTTTC	CASSPNSGANVLTF
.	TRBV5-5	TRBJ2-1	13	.	TGTGCCAGCAGCTTGGGGACACCCAATGAGCAGTTCTTC	CASSLGTPNEQFF
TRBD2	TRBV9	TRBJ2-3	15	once	TGTGCCAGCAGCGTAGGGCTAGCGGACACAGATACGCAGTATTTT	CASSVGLADTDTQYF
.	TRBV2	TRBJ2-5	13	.	TGTGCCAGCAACGGAGGCCCCCAAGAGACCCAGTACTTC	CASNGGPQETQYF
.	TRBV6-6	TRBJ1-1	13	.	TGTGCCAGCAGTTGGGCCGAGAACACTGAAGCTTTCTTT	CASSWAENTEAFF
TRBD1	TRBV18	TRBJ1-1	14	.	TGTGCCAGCTCACCCCGGGACAGGGCCCCCGAAGCTTTCTTT	CASSPRDRAPEAFF
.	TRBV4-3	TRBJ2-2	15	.	TGCGCCAGCAGCCAAGATCAGGGTGACACCGGGGAGCTGTTTTTT	CASSQDQGDTGELFF
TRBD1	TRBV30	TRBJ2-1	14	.	TGTGCCTGGAGAGACAGGGGGCCGTACAATGAGCAGTTCTTC	CAWRDRGPYNEQFF
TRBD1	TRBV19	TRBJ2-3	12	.	TGTGCCAGTAGTGTCAGGGGGGATACGCAGTATTTT	CASSVRGDTQYF
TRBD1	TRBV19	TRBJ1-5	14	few	TGTGCCACTGTACAGGGGGCGCGCGGTCAGCCCCAGCATTTT	CATVQGARGQPQHF
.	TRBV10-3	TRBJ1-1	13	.	TGTGCCATCAGTGAACAGGACACCACTGAAGCTTTCTTT	CAISEQDTTEAFF
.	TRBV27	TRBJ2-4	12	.	TGTGCCAGCAGTTCCTCGACTCACATTCAGTACTTC	CASSSSTHIQYF
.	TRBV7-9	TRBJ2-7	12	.	TGTGCCAGCAGCCAAGGGGACTGGAAGCAGTACTTC	CASSQGDWKQYF
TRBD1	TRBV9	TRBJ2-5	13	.	TGTGCCAGCAGTGGGACAGTCCAAGAGACCCAGTACTTC	CASSGTVQETQYF
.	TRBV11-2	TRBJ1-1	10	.	TGTGCCAGCAGCAGAGAAGAGGAATGCTGG	CASSREEECW